A single sample gave rise to the 25 T cell receptor beta chains below, sequenced in a study of T cell responses to AZD1222 COVID-19 vaccine. Sequencing used immunoSEQ multiplex PCR; TCRdb keeps in-frame clones, though not all of them. The sample has 75,000 to 95,000 clones, more than 75% seen once; the top ten hold roughly 4.2%. The specimen was peripheral blood, collected on day 0 of AZD1222 vaccination. These receptors all stem from an adult in good health.

The chain has TRBV5-1 and TRBJ2-7, with D possibly matching TRBD2 (7 bases). V shed 0 bases and J shed 13 bases, with 14 bases lying between them. This CDR3 is built from 12 residues. Germline assignment: CDR1 SGHRS and CDR2 YFSETQ. The CDR3 sequence: CASSLAGGGGYF. The DNA of the CDR3 is TGCGCCAGCAGCTTGGCCGGGGGAGGGGGATACTTC.

V is TRBV5-5 and J is TRBJ1-1; 8 positions agree with TRBD1. V was clipped by 0 bases and J by 6 bases; unmatched bases: 4. The CDR3 has 14 residues. Germline assignment: CDR1 SGHKS and CDR2 YYEKEE (reference sequence). The DNA for the CDR3 is TGTGCCAGCAGCTTGGTGACAGGGGTGGCTGAAGCTTTCTTT. Amino acids: CASSLVTGVAEAFF.

CDR3 protein: CASSYLVGGTGELFF. The CDR3, as DNA: TGTGCCAGCAGTTATCTAGTGGGAGGAACCGGGGAGCTGTTTTTT. The chain links TRBV6-5 to TRBJ2-2; D may be TRBD2 (6 bases). V gave up 3 bases and J gave up 5 bases, with 13 bases separating them. The germline V gene encodes CDR1 MNHEY and CDR2 SVGAGI. This CDR3 comprises 15 residues.

This sequence joins TRBV29-1 and TRBJ1-5, with 8 bases aligning to TRBD1. The CDR3 has 13 residues. Germline CDR1 and CDR2: SQVTM and ANQGSEA. Germline trimming cut 5 bases from V and 6 bases from J; bases unmatched to any gene: 6. The CDR3 spells CSVQQGARQPQHF. CDR3 DNA sequence: TGCAGCGTTCAGCAGGGGGCTCGTCAGCCCCAGCATTTT.

The V and J genes are TRBV19 and TRBJ1-3; unclear D gene. The CDR3 has 14 residues. V gave up 8 bases and J gave up 0 bases, with 11 bases separating them. Per germline, CDR1 LNHDA and CDR2 SQIVND (reference sequence). The CDR3 sequence: CASRNSFSGNTIYF. The CDR3 nucleotides are TGTGCCAGTCGCAATTCGTTCTCTGGAAACACCATATATTTT.

The gene calls are TRBV12-3 or TRBV12-4 and TRBJ2-2; no clear D gene. The CDR3 has 12 residues. V was pared by 1 base and J by 7 bases, with 4 bases between. Here the CDR3 DNA reads TGTGCCAGCAGTTTAGAGGTCGGGGAGCTGTTTTTT. This translates into CASSLEVGELFF.

CDR3: CASRKLGGAGNEQFF. Here the CDR3 DNA reads TGTGCCAGCAGGAAGTTGGGGGGCGCTGGGAATGAGCAGTTCTTC. V usage is TRBV2 and J usage is TRBJ2-1; either TRBD1 or TRBD2 may fit D (6 bases each). Germline V CDR1 and CDR2: SNHLY, FYNNEI. The CDR3 loop spans 15 amino acids. Trimming shortened V by 6 bases and J by 7 bases, and 19 bases separated the two germline ends.

J is TRBJ2-7 and V is TRBV10-2; possibly TRBD2 for D (6 bases). Deletions cut 6 bases from V and 4 bases from J, with 16 bases between. Germline values: CDR1 WSHSY, CDR2 SAAADI. The CDR3 is made up of 14 amino acids. In DNA form, the CDR3 reads TGCGCCAGCAGAGAGACCGGAGGGGCTTACGAGCAGTACTTC. It encodes CASRETGGAYEQYF.

The V gene is TRBV3-1 (or the pseudogene TRBV3-2), the J gene TRBJ1-1; D is unclear. V lost 1 base to trimming and J lost 11 bases, with 17 bases between them. This CDR3 comprises 14 residues. Germline CDR1 reads LGHDT; CDR2 reads YNNKEL (reference sequence). The CDR3 DNA sequence: TGTGCCAGCAGCCAAGGAATTCTTAAGGAGGAGGCTTTCTTT. Residues: CASSQGILKEEAFF.

The CDR3 DNA follows: TGTGCCAGCAGTTTCCGGGCGAACACTGAAGCTTTCTTT. Its translation is CASSFRANTEAFF. V usage is TRBV12-3 or TRBV12-4 and J usage is TRBJ1-1; D not resolved. This CDR3 region has 13 residues. V shed 3 bases and J shed 1 base, with 6 bases lying between them.

The V and J genes are TRBV30 and TRBJ1-6, with 7 bases identical to TRBD1. The CDR3 runs to 13 residues. The V gene's germline CDR1 is GTSNPN and CDR2 SVGIG (reference sequence). V gave up 1 base and J gave up 6 bases; unmatched junction bases: 0. The chain's CDR3 is CAWSDRGNSPLHF. The CDR3 region has the DNA TGTGCCTGGAGTGACAGGGGTAATTCACCCCTCCACTTT.

The rearrangement uses TRBV30 and TRBJ2-7, with D uncertain. Germline V gives CDR1 GTSNPN, CDR2 SVGIG (reference sequence). V lost 3 bases and J lost 0, with 9 bases in between. The CDR3 is 13 amino acids. CDR3 DNA: TGTGCCTGGAGGGGCCTCCGCTCCTACGAGCAGTACTTC. Its translation is CAWRGLRSYEQYF.

V gene TRBV29-1 combines with J gene TRBJ2-3, with D perhaps TRBD2 (6 bases). Germline V gives CDR1 SQVTM, CDR2 ANQGSEA. Trimming cost V 7 bases and J 2 bases, with 16 bases left between them. The CDR3 consists of 14 residues. CDR3 protein: CSAQPEGLTDTQYF. Here the CDR3 DNA reads TGCAGCGCACAGCCGGAGGGCCTCACAGATACGCAGTATTTT.

There are a few counts of this clone. This chain links TRBV29-1 with TRBJ1-1; TRBD1 matches at 9 bases. V was clipped by 7 bases and J by 5 bases; unmatched bases: 5. The CDR3 has 12 residues. CDR1 and CDR2 from the germline V gene are SQVTM and ANQGSEA. CDR3 loop: CSGGQGNTEAFF. The CDR3 region has the DNA TGCAGCGGAGGACAGGGGAATACTGAAGCTTTCTTT.

This chain joins TRBV6-1 and TRBJ2-2, with 9 nucleotides matching TRBD1. In germline, CDR1 is MNHNS, CDR2 SASEGT. The ends lost 2 bases at V and 4 bases at J; junction bases unmatched: 5. This CDR3 is built from 16 residues. Here the CDR3 reads CASSEYNRGRTGELFF. In DNA, the CDR3 is TGTGCCAGCAGTGAATATAACAGGGGGCGCACCGGGGAGCTGTTTTTT.

The gene calls are TRBV5-4 and TRBJ2-5, with D possibly TRBD2 on 5 matching bases. CDR1 and CDR2 from the germline V gene are SGHNT and YYREEE (reference sequence). This CDR3 has 14 residues. Trimming stripped 5 bases from V and 3 bases from J, with 14 bases between. The CDR3 loop reads CASRPWTGKETQYF. CDR3 in DNA: TGTGCCAGCAGACCCTGGACGGGGAAAGAGACCCAGTACTTC.

This chain joins TRBV5-1 and TRBJ1-3; the D is unclear. The CDR3 is 15 amino acids. V lost 4 bases and J 4 bases, leaving 15 bases between the germline ends. Germline V gene lookup returns CDR1 SGHRS and CDR2 YFSETQ. The CDR3: CASSLLAGAGNTIYF. The CDR3 bases are TGCGCCAGCAGCCTCCTCGCGGGAGCGGGAAACACCATATATTTT.

The rearrangement uses TRBV20-1 and TRBJ1-4; D is unclear. Germline V gives CDR1 DFQATT, CDR2 SNEGSKA (reference sequence). V was clipped by 6 bases and J by 5 bases, with 4 bases between them. This CDR3 is 10 amino acids long. In nucleotides, the CDR3 is TGCAGTGCCCTAAATGAAAAACTGTTTTTT. It encodes CSALNEKLFF.

In its sample, this clone was seen once. The CDR3 bases are TGTGCCAGCAGCGTAAATCTAGTAGGCGAGCAGTACTTC. This translates into CASSVNLVGEQYF. The gene calls are TRBV9 and TRBJ2-7; D call uncertain. The CDR3 sequence is 13 residues long. Between the trimmed V and J ends, which lost 1 base and 6 bases, there was a span of 11 bases. CDR1 and CDR2 (germline): SGDLS, YYNGEE.

The rearrangement uses TRBV10-3 and TRBJ1-2; possible D gene TRBD1, 6 bases. Looked up from germline, CDR1 is ENHRY and CDR2 is SYGVKD. The CDR3 covers 12 residues. V lost 7 bases and J lost 6, with 12 bases in between. CDR3 sequence reads: CAITPGGHGYTF. CDR3 coding DNA: TGTGCCATCACCCCTGGGGGGCATGGCTACACCTTC.

The CDR3 region has the DNA TGTGCCTGGAGTGTAGCTGATAAGAATTCACCCCTCCACTTT. Protein: CAWSVADKNSPLHF. This chain uses TRBV30 with TRBJ1-6, with no clear D. Germline V lookup: CDR1 GTSNPN, CDR2 SVGIG (reference sequence). CDR3 length: 14 amino acids. The V gene lost 0 bases and the J gene lost 7 bases, with 10 bases spanning the gap.

The chain has TRBV3-1 (or the pseudogene TRBV3-2) and TRBJ1-6; 8 bases match TRBD1. Germline V CDR1 and CDR2: LGHDT, YNNKEL (reference sequence). V shed 4 bases, J shed 10 bases, and the junction held 9 bases outside the gene matches. CDR3 size: 15 residues. In DNA, the CDR3 is TGTGCCAGCAGCCCCGCTACAGGGGGACAGTCACCCCTCCACTTT. Its protein product is CASSPATGGQSPLHF.

This clone has just a few counts. The chain is built from TRBV12-3 or TRBV12-4 and TRBJ1-2; D gene ambiguous. The CDR3 runs to 13 residues. V shed 2 bases and J shed 8 bases, with 12 bases lying between them. The CDR3: CASSLKALGGYTF. As DNA, the CDR3 is TGTGCCAGCAGTTTAAAAGCGCTCGGAGGCTACACCTTC.

The chain links TRBV10-3 to TRBJ1-1, with D maybe TRBD1 (5 bases). Germline assignment: CDR1 ENHRY and CDR2 SYGVKD. With 6 bases removed from V and 8 bases from J, the gap between germline ends came to 13 bases. This CDR3 contains 12 residues. This CDR3 reads CAISLTETEAFF. CDR3 coding DNA: TGTGCCATCAGCTTGACAGAAACAGAAGCTTTCTTT.

The chain uses TRBV30 and TRBJ2-5; D is perhaps TRBD1 or TRBD2 (5 bases each). The CDR3 is made up of 14 amino acids. The germline gives CDR1 GTSNPN, CDR2 SVGIG (reference sequence). Trimming removed 4 bases at V and 5 bases at J, with 17 bases between. The DNA for the CDR3 is TGTGCCTGGACCTCGGGACCGACCGCGGAGACCCAGTACTTC. Amino acid sequence: CAWTSGPTAETQYF.